The 27 T cell receptor beta chains listed next were all sequenced from one sample in a study of OX40 agonist ivuxolimab in advanced cancers. The repertoire was sequenced with immunoSEQ multiplex PCR; TCRdb's copy has only in-frame clones and lacks some. This sample has more than 15,000 clones, with around four fifths found just once. Sequenced here: CD4+ or CD8+ T cells sorted from blood, sampled in a trial of the OX40 agonist ivuxolimab. The receptors originated from an adult with an advanced solid tumor such as melanoma, head and neck, liver or kidney cancer.

The chain joins TRBV10-1 to TRBJ2-2; 8 bases match TRBD1. After removal of 6 bases from V and 0 bases from J, the junction contained 9 bases not matched to a gene. CDR1 WNHNN and CDR2 SYGVQD come from the germline V gene (reference sequence). The CDR3 is made up of 17 amino acids. The CDR3, as DNA: TGCGCCAGCAGCGGTAGACCGGGACAGGCGAACACCGGGGAGCTGTTTTTT. It encodes CASSGRPGQANTGELFF.

The chain combines TRBV5-1 with TRBJ2-3; possible D gene TRBD2, 6 bases. The germline V gene has CDR1 SGHRS and CDR2 YFSETQ. Trimming removed 2 bases at V and 4 bases at J, with 11 bases between. The length of the CDR3 is 14 residues. The CDR3 DNA is TGCGCCAGCAGCTTAGGAGGGATCGCAGATACGCAGTATTTT. Protein product: CASSLGGIADTQYF.

This chain links TRBV5-1 with TRBJ2-1; the match to TRBD2 covers 9 bases. After removal of 0 bases from V and 3 bases from J, the junction contained 7 bases not matched to a gene. CDR3 length: 17 residues. The germline gives CDR1 SGHRS, CDR2 YFSETQ. For the CDR3, the DNA is TGCGCCAGCAGCTTGGAGTTGGCGGGGGGGCGCTACAATGAGCAGTTCTTC. Translating it yields CASSLELAGGRYNEQFF.

The V gene is TRBV27, the J gene TRBJ1-1; D uncertain. The CDR3 contains 14 residues. Germline lookup yields CDR1 MNHEY and CDR2 SMNVEV (reference sequence). V was pared by 3 bases and J by 4 bases, with 12 bases between. CDR3 protein: CASSFGGSPTEAFF. Here the CDR3 DNA reads TGTGCCAGCAGTTTTGGCGGATCGCCCACTGAAGCTTTCTTT.

The CDR3 protein is CASSLGTPYGYTF. CDR3 coding DNA: TGTGCCAGCAGCTTAGGGACCCCGTATGGCTACACCTTC. This chain joins TRBV11-1 and TRBJ1-2, with D hard to call. The V end was cut by 1 base, the J end by 5 bases, with 8 bases between. CDR3 length: 13 amino acids. Germline values: CDR1 SGHAT, CDR2 FQDESV (reference sequence).

The gene calls are TRBV5-8 and TRBJ1-1; D is uncertain. This CDR3 comprises 12 residues. The germline CDR1 and CDR2 sequences are SGHTS and YDEGEE. The V gene lost 2 bases and the J gene lost 8 bases, with 10 bases spanning the gap. The CDR3 DNA sequence: TGTGCCAGCAGCTTCAGTAGTAGGGAAGCTTTCTTT. This translates into CASSFSSREAFF.

The chain is built from TRBV5-6 and TRBJ2-2; D is unclear. CDR3 length: 16 amino acids. The germline CDR1 and CDR2 sequences are SGHDT and YYEEEE. The V end was cut by 0 bases, the J end by 3 bases, with 12 bases between. The CDR3, as DNA: TGTGCCAGCAGCTTGGAGAACGCTGTATACACCGGGGAGCTGTTTTTT. It yields the protein CASSLENAVYTGELFF.

This clone is a singleton in its sample. The V gene is TRBV11-2, the J gene TRBJ2-1, with 8 bases fitting TRBD2. The CDR3 length is 15 residues. Germline lookup yields CDR1 SGHAT and CDR2 FQNNGV. J lost 0 bases, V lost 5 bases, and 3 bases had no gene match. This CDR3 reads CASSPAGGSYNEQFF. The CDR3 DNA reads as TGTGCCAGCAGCCCGGCGGGGGGCTCCTACAATGAGCAGTTCTTC.

The chain couples TRBV9 to TRBJ2-1; weak D call: TRBD2 (7 bases). The CDR3 consists of 16 residues. CDR1 is SGDLS, CDR2 YYNGEE, per germline. The V end lost 4 bases, the J end lost 7 bases, and 21 bases lay between the germline ends. DNA for the CDR3: TGTGCCAGCAGCCCCGGGATGGGGGGGGCCTTGAATGAGCAGTTCTTC. Residues: CASSPGMGGALNEQFF.

The count of this clone is one. V and J are TRBV5-6 and TRBJ1-2; 8 nucleotides align to TRBD1. Germline V gene data show CDR1 as SGHDT and CDR2 as YYEEEE. V lost 4 bases to trimming and J lost 4 bases; unmatched junction nucleotides: 12. This CDR3 is 16 amino acids long. CDR3 region: CASSTLPGQAGYGYTF. DNA of the CDR3: TGTGCCAGCAGCACCCTCCCGGGACAGGCGGGCTATGGCTACACCTTC.

This clone was observed a handful of times. The rearrangement links TRBV5-1 to TRBJ1-3, with TRBD1 matching 7 bases. J gave up 4 bases and V 4 bases, and 8 bases lay outside the gene matches. The CDR3 is 15 amino acids. In germline, CDR1 is SGHRS, CDR2 YFSETQ. For the CDR3, the DNA is TGCGCCAGCAGCATAGACAGGGACTCAGGAAACACCATATATTTT. This translates into CASSIDRDSGNTIYF.

CDR3 nucleotides: TGTGCCAGCAGCTTAGGAGGGGGGACCACAGATACGCAGTATTTT. As protein: CASSLGGGTTDTQYF. J is TRBJ2-3 and V is TRBV11-2, with D possibly being TRBD1 or TRBD2 (6 bases each). The V gene's germline CDR1 is SGHAT and CDR2 FQNNGV. The CDR3 has 15 amino acids. V was clipped by 1 base and J by 2 bases, with 10 bases between them.

V and J are TRBV28 and TRBJ2-3; 11 bases are shared with TRBD2. Germline V gene data show CDR1 as MDHEN and CDR2 as SYDVKM. The CDR3 length is 20 residues. Germline trimming cut 4 bases from V and 2 bases from J; bases unmatched to any gene: 17. The CDR3 sequence: CASSSIYSPLAGAPTDTQYF. CDR3 DNA: TGTGCCAGCAGTTCGATATATTCCCCACTAGCGGGAGCCCCCACAGATACGCAGTATTTT.

The gene calls are TRBV27 and TRBJ2-3; D is uncertain. Germline V gene data show CDR1 as MNHEY and CDR2 as SMNVEV (reference sequence). This CDR3 is built from 12 residues. Trimming cost V 8 bases and J 5 bases, with 11 bases left between them. The DNA for the CDR3 is TGTGCCAGCGGGCGCGCAAAAGATACGCAGTATTTT. Protein product: CASGRAKDTQYF.

This clone was observed a handful of times. The rearrangement links TRBV5-6 to TRBJ1-2; TRBD1 agrees at 9 bases. J gave up 7 bases and V 2 bases, and 6 bases lay outside the gene matches. Germline-derived CDR1 and CDR2 are SGHDT and YYEEEE. CDR3 length equals 14 residues. The CDR3 here is CASSFPGQGLGYTF. The CDR3 coding sequence is TGTGCCAGCAGCTTTCCGGGACAGGGTCTTGGCTACACCTTC.

The chain recombines TRBV15 with TRBJ2-2; 10 bases are a match to TRBD2. Germline V gene data show CDR1 as LNHNV and CDR2 as YYDKDF (reference sequence). The CDR3 consists of 18 residues. The trim removed 5 bases at V and 2 bases at J, leaving 11 bases unmatched. CDR3 in DNA: TGTGCCACCAGCCCTCCCGGGACTAGCGATTCAAACACCGGGGAGCTGTTTTTT. Translating gives CATSPPGTSDSNTGELFF.

This clone appeared once. The rearrangement uses TRBV7-3 and TRBJ2-1; 7 bases line up with TRBD1. Germline loops: CDR1 SGHTA, CDR2 FQGTGA. This CDR3 contains 15 residues. Trimming cost V 2 bases and J 5 bases; bases outside gene matches: 6. CDR3 sequence reads: CASSLPKQGNNEQFF. CDR3 DNA: TGTGCCAGCAGCTTACCCAAACAGGGGAACAATGAGCAGTTCTTC. Drawing the rest from reference TRBV7-3 and TRBJ2-1, the complete variable domain is GAGVSQTPSNKVTEKGKYVELRCDPISGHTALYWYRQSLGQGPEFLIYFQGTGAADDSGLPNDRFFAVRPEGSVSTLKIQRTERGDSAVYLCASSLPKQGNNEQFFGPGTRLTVL.

J is TRBJ1-1 and V is TRBV5-1; tentatively, D is TRBD1 (6 bases). Trimming stripped 8 bases from V and 0 bases from J, with 11 bases between. Germline loops: CDR1 SGHRS, CDR2 YFSETQ. This CDR3 is built from 13 residues. The CDR3 coding sequence is TGCGCCAGTGCGACAGGACTGAACACTGAAGCTTTCTTT. As protein: CASATGLNTEAFF.

This chain connects TRBV4-3 to TRBJ1-1; a weak D match, TRBD1 (5 bases). Between the trimmed V and J ends, which lost 0 bases and 3 bases, there was a span of 20 bases. The germline gives CDR1 LGHNA, CDR2 YSLEER. The CDR3 is 18 residues long. CDR3 nucleotides: TGCGCCAGCAGCCAAGAGAAAAATTTCGGGGGATGGGACACTGAAGCTTTCTTT. Protein: CASSQEKNFGGWDTEAFF.

The rearrangement uses TRBV10-3 and TRBJ2-1, with D perhaps TRBD1 (5 bases). CDR1 and CDR2 (germline): ENHRY, SYGVKD. CDR3 length: 14 residues. Trimming removed 0 bases from V and 6 bases from J, with 9 bases in between. CDR3 residues: CAISESNGANEQFF. The CDR3 bases are TGTGCCATCAGTGAGTCAAATGGGGCCAATGAGCAGTTCTTC.

J is TRBJ1-1 and V is TRBV19; D is perhaps TRBD1 (5 bases). V lost 5 bases and J lost 4, with 17 bases in between. In germline, CDR1 is LNHDA, CDR2 SQIVND (reference sequence). The CDR3 loop spans 15 amino acids. The CDR3 DNA reads as TGTGCCAGTAGTCCCGATCAGGGTATGAGCACTGAAGCTTTCTTT. It specifies CASSPDQGMSTEAFF. The variable domain in full, completed from reference TRBV19 and TRBJ1-1, reads DGGITQSPKYLFRKEGQNVTLSCEQNLNHDAMYWYRQDPGQGLRLIYYSQIVNDFQKGDIAEGYSVSREKKESFPLTVTSAQKNPTAFYLCASSPDQGMSTEAFFGQGTRLTVV.

Concerning this clone itself: Mismatch with germline at one junction end may stem from a read error. The chain uses TRBV5-4 and TRBJ1-6; TRBD1 agrees at 7 bases. The CDR3 covers 15 residues. CDR1 is SGHNT and CDR2 is YYREEE in the germline V gene (reference sequence). As DNA, the CDR3 is TGCGCCAGCAGCCAAGAAGGATCCAGGGGGTCACCCCTCCACTTT. Amino acids: CASSQEGSRGSPLHF. The complete variable domain, with remaining parts taken from reference TRBV5-4 and TRBJ1-6, reads ETGVTQSPTHLIKTRGQQVTLRCSSQSGHNTVSWYQQALGQGPQFIFQYYREEENGRGNFPPRFSGLQFPNYSSELNVNALELDDSALYLCASSQEGSRGSPLHFGNGTRLTVT.

The rearrangement joins TRBV5-6 to TRBJ1-1; D perhaps matches TRBD1 (6 bases). Trimming removed 6 bases from V and 2 bases from J, with 14 bases in between. Germline loops: CDR1 SGHDT, CDR2 YYEEEE. The CDR3 covers 14 residues. This chain's CDR3 is CASTVDRFNTEAFF. CDR3 bases: TGTGCCAGCACCGTCGACAGGTTTAACACTGAAGCTTTCTTT.

The V and J genes are TRBV7-2 and TRBJ2-1, with TRBD1 identical over 7 bases. CDR3 length equals 18 residues. Trimming at V came to 3 bases and at J to 8 bases, leaving 19 bases not matched to a gene. The V gene's germline CDR1 is SGHTA and CDR2 FQGNSA. CDR3 sequence: CASSLEGGEELGRYEQFF. CDR3 DNA: TGTGCCAGCAGCTTGGAAGGGGGCGAGGAACTGGGGCGCTATGAGCAGTTCTTC.

This clone was observed a handful of times. This sample also contains other DNA sequences that code for the same CDR3. V gene TRBV7-8 combines with J gene TRBJ1-1, with a tentative D call TRBD1 (5 bases). Germline V gene sequence: CDR1 SGHVS, CDR2 FQNEAQ. The V and J ends lost 0 bases and 4 bases respectively, with 9 bases between them. The CDR3 contains 14 residues. The CDR3 DNA reads TGTGCCAGCAGCTTAGCGAGGCAGGGCACTGAAGCTTTCTTT. Translated, it gives CASSLARQGTEAFF.

This chain connects TRBV29-1 to TRBJ2-1; possibly TRBD1 for D (5 bases). The V and J ends lost 5 bases and 4 bases respectively, with 15 bases between them. The CDR3 is made up of 14 amino acids. Germline V gene sequence: CDR1 SQVTM, CDR2 ANQGSEA. The DNA of the CDR3 is TGCAGCGTTCTCGACAGAATATCATACAATGAGCAGTTCTTC. Its translation: CSVLDRISYNEQFF.

The chain links TRBV28 to TRBJ2-7; D perhaps matches TRBD2 (6 bases). CDR3 length equals 15 residues. The V end lost 2 bases, the J end lost 5 bases, and 16 bases lay between the germline ends. In germline, CDR1 is MDHEN, CDR2 SYDVKM. The CDR3 here is CASSLKPEGYHEQYF. In DNA, the CDR3 is TGTGCCAGCAGTTTAAAGCCGGAGGGGTACCACGAGCAGTACTTC.